Below are 3 T cell receptor beta chains sequenced from a single sample in a study of identical twins. TCRdb reanalysed the 5' RACE reads using MiXCR and keeps one entry per CDR3 protein. The sample holds 1.5 million to 2 million distinct CDR3 sequences, about 30% seen once. The sequencing input was cord blood. The receptors derive from a newborn girl in good health.

In its sample, this clonotype was seen a few times. The rearrangement links TRBV20-1 to TRBJ2-7; 7 bases align to TRBD1. The trim removed 6 bases at V and 7 bases at J, leaving 6 bases unmatched. CDR1 DFQATT and CDR2 SNEGSKA come from the germline V gene (reference sequence). CDR3 length: 11 amino acids. CDR3 nucleotide sequence: TGCAGTGCGCCGACAGGGTGGGAGCAGTACTTC. This sequence encodes CSAPTGWEQYF.

In this sample, this clonotype turned up many times. The chain combines TRBV20-1 with TRBJ2-1; D tentatively reads TRBD1 or TRBD2 (5 bases each). Germline assignment: CDR1 DFQATT and CDR2 SNEGSKA (reference sequence). Trimming cost V 1 base and J 6 bases, with 13 bases left between them. The CDR3 sequence is 14 residues long. CDR3 in DNA: TGCAGTGCTAGAGGCACTACCGGGGCCAATGAGCAGTTCTTC. Translated: CSARGTTGANEQFF.

The V and J genes are TRBV20-1 and TRBJ2-1; D not resolved. V shed 5 bases and J shed 6 bases, with 11 bases lying between them. Germline values: CDR1 DFQATT, CDR2 SNEGSKA (reference sequence). This CDR3 comprises 12 residues. CDR3 amino acids: CSAAADSNEQFF. The CDR3 nucleotides are TGCAGTGCTGCGGCAGACTCCAATGAGCAGTTCTTC.